Listed below are T cell receptor beta chains from one sample, sequenced in a study of T-cell memory formation after mild COVID-19. TCRdb re-derived calls from the 5' RACE reads in MiXCR, one entry per CDR3 protein. The sample includes approximately 570,000 distinct CDR3 sequences, roughly 18% of them seen just once. Source material: PBMCs or a T cell subset sorted from them (not recorded which). These receptors came from an adult woman who had mild COVID-19 (a few samples of this study predate the infection). Cell type and time point are not known. Both conserved end residues are part of each CDR3. D genes are given only for firm matches. The listing skips clone size in some rows; elsewhere it reads once, few, many or a size class.

D: TRBD2; size: -; V: TRBV5-1; J: TRBJ2-3; CDR3: CASTKRGGADTQYF; DNA: TGCGCCAGCACCAAGCGGGGAGGTGCAGATACGCAGTATTTT
D: -; size: -; V: TRBV2; J: TRBJ2-7; CDR3: CASSGRQNYEQYF; DNA: TGTGCCAGCAGTGGAAGACAAAACTACGAGCAGTACTTC
D: -; size: many; V: TRBV15; J: TRBJ2-5; CDR3: CATSIWEQHQETQYF; DNA: TGTGCCACCAGCATCTGGGAACAACACCAAGAGACCCAGTACTTC
D: -; size: -; V: TRBV20-1; J: TRBJ2-7; CDR3: CSARDSGGGYPYEQYF; DNA: TGCAGTGCTAGAGATTCTGGGGGAGGCTACCCCTACGAGCAGTACTTC
D: -; size: -; V: TRBV9; J: TRBJ2-2; CDR3: CASSVDAGMGTGELFF; DNA: TGTGCCAGCAGCGTAGACGCGGGGATGGGCACCGGGGAGCTGTTTTTT
D: TRBD2; size: -; V: TRBV27; J: TRBJ2-3; CDR3: CASSLNTLGGRPPDTQYF; DNA: TGTGCCAGCAGCTTAAACACACTGGGGGGGAGACCCCCAGATACGCAGTATTTT
D: TRBD2; size: -; V: TRBV20-1; J: TRBJ2-7; CDR3: CSARELAGEVSLYEQYF; DNA: TGCAGTGCTAGGGAGCTAGCGGGGGAAGTGAGCCTCTACGAGCAGTACTTC
D: TRBD2; size: few; V: TRBV30; J: TRBJ2-1; CDR3: CAWDPSGTYEQFF; DNA: TGTGCCTGGGACCCTAGCGGGACATATGAGCAGTTCTTC
D: TRBD1; size: few; V: TRBV4-1; J: TRBJ2-7; CDR3: CASSQVRPGQGSYEQYF; DNA: TGCGCCAGCAGCCAAGTCCGACCGGGACAGGGCTCCTACGAGCAGTACTTC
D: TRBD1; size: -; V: TRBV12-5; J: TRBJ2-6; CDR3: CASGLEGTVPSGANVLTF; DNA: TGTGCTAGTGGTTTGGAGGGGACAGTGCCCTCTGGGGCCAACGTCCTGACTTTC
D: TRBD2; size: few; V: TRBV27; J: TRBJ2-3; CDR3: CASSSGTSGRWTDTQYF; DNA: TGTGCCAGCAGTTCGGGGACTAGCGGGAGGTGGACAGATACGCAGTATTTT
D: TRBD1; size: few; V: TRBV7-2; J: TRBJ2-1; CDR3: CASSDDRGRYNEQFF; DNA: TGTGCCAGCAGCGACGACAGGGGGCGATACAATGAGCAGTTCTTC
D: -; size: few; V: TRBV7-2; J: TRBJ1-2; CDR3: CASSPITNYGYTF; DNA: TGTGCCAGCAGCCCTATTACTAACTATGGCTACACCTTC
D: -; size: -; V: TRBV5-1; J: TRBJ1-4; CDR3: CASSSDRDINEKLFF; DNA: TGCGCCAGCAGCTCCGACCGGGACATTAATGAAAAACTGTTTTTT
D: TRBD1; size: few; V: TRBV29-1; J: TRBJ1-5; CDR3: CSVKTGANQPQHF; DNA: TGCAGCGTCAAAACAGGGGCCAATCAGCCCCAGCATTTT
D: -; size: -; V: TRBV24-1; J: TRBJ2-7; CDR3: CATSSGGGSFYYEQYF; DNA: TGTGCCACCAGTTCAGGGGGAGGGTCTTTCTACTACGAGCAGTACTTC